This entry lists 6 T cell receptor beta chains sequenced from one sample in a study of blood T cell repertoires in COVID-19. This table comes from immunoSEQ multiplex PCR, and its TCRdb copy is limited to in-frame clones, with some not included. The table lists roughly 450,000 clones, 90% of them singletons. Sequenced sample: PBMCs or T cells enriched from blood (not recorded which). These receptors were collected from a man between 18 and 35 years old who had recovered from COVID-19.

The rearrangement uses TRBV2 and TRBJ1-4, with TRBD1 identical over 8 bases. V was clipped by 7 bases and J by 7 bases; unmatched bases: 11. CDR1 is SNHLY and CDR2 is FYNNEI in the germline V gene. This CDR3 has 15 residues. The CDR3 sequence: CASIRQGSPGEKLFF. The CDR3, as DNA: TGTGCCAGCATTCGACAGGGGTCCCCGGGTGAAAAACTGTTTTTT.

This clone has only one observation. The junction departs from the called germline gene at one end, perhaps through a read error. The CDR3: CARGGQSKPNIRYF. The CDR3 DNA is TGTGCCAGGGGGGGACAGTCGAAACCAAACATTCGGTACTTC. The V call is TRBV6-5, the J call TRBJ2-4; D is possibly TRBD1 (7 bases). CDR1 and CDR2 (germline): MNHEY, SVGAGI. This CDR3 is built from 14 residues.

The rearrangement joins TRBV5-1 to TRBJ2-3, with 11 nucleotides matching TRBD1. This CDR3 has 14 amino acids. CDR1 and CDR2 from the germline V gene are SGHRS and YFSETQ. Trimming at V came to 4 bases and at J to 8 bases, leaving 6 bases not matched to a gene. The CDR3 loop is CASSARTGGLTQYF. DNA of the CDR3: TGCGCCAGCAGCGCAAGGACAGGGGGCCTTACGCAGTATTTT.

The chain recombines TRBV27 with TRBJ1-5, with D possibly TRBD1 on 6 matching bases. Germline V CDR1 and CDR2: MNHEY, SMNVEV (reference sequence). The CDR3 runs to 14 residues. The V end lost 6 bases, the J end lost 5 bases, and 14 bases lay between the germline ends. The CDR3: CASRRGTNDQPQHF. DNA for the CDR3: TGTGCCAGCAGGAGGGGGACAAACGATCAGCCCCAGCATTTT.

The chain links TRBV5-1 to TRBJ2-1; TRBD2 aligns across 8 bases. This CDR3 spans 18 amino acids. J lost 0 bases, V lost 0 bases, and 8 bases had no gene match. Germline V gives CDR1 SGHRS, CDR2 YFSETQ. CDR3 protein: CASSLVPSGSLSYNEQFF. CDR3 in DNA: TGCGCCAGCAGCTTGGTACCAAGCGGGAGCCTCTCCTACAATGAGCAGTTCTTC.

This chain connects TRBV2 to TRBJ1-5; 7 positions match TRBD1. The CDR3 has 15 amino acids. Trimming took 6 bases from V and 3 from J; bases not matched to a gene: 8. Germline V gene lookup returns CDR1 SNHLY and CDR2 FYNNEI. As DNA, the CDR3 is TGTGCCAGCAGGCCCGGACAGGCTTCCAATCAGCCCCAGCATTTT. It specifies CASRPGQASNQPQHF.